This T cell receptor (beta chain) was sequenced for a study of a mutant IDH1 vaccine in newly diagnosed glioma. Study-level background: Patients under treatment included around 60% males and about 40% females and had a mean age of around 37 years. The earlier regimen, radiotherapy, temozolomide, or both, was most often both.

Time point described: baseline, week 1 (first vaccination visit). Indicated treatment: pre-vaccination baseline after standard-of-care therapy. Every donor had a new WHO grade 3 or 4 astrocytoma that was IDH1-mutant, with loss of nuclear ATRX. Findings of the study overall: Pseudoprogression seemingly bore no relation to changes in top peripheral T cell clonotypes.

Produced via immunoSEQ multiplex PCR; TCRdb's table is partial and in-frame only. In the table there are tens of thousands of clones, roughly 87% of which are singletons. A remark on this clone: Its antigen is unidentified.

Germline V lookup: CDR1 LNHDA, CDR2 SQIVND (reference sequence). CDR3 length: 15 amino acids. V gave up 4 bases and J gave up 3 bases; unmatched junction bases: 4. Specimen: PBMCs, collected from a glioma patient treated with radiotherapy, temozolomide or both. J is TRBJ2-2 and V is TRBV19; TRBD1 matches 8 bases. The TCR sequence derives from a man younger than 45 with glioma. CDR3 sequence: CASSNQGADTGELFF. In DNA, the CDR3 is TGTGCCAGTAGTAACCAGGGGGCCGACACCGGGGAGCTGTTTTTT. The variable domain in full, completed from reference TRBV19 and TRBJ2-2, reads DGGITQSPKYLFRKEGQNVTLSCEQNLNHDAMYWYRQDPGQGLRLIYYSQIVNDFQKGDIAEGYSVSREKKESFPLTVTSAQKNPTAFYLCASSNQGADTGELFFGEGSRLTVL.